A single sample gave rise to the 20 T cell receptor beta chains below, sequenced in a study of blood T cell repertoires in COVID-19. The repertoire was sequenced with immunoSEQ multiplex PCR; TCRdb's copy has only in-frame clones and lacks some. The sample contains 200,000 to 300,000 clones, 75% to 85% of which appear only once. Sequences were obtained from peripheral blood. The receptors originated from a man aged 40-49 years who had recovered from COVID-19.

The V gene is TRBV6-5, the J gene TRBJ1-2; D is perhaps TRBD1 (5 bases). Trimming left V 0 bases short and J 4 bases short, with 9 bases between. CDR1 is MNHEY and CDR2 is SVGAGI in the germline V gene. The CDR3 spans 14 residues. CDR3: CASSYSDRTYGYTF. CDR3 sequence (DNA): TGTGCCAGCAGTTACTCCGACAGAACCTATGGCTACACCTTC.

The chain carries TRBV6-5 and TRBJ1-3, with TRBD1 as a possible D gene (5 bases). The CDR3 sequence is 13 residues long. V lost 5 bases to trimming and J lost 4 bases, with 9 bases between them. Germline values: CDR1 MNHEY, CDR2 SVGAGI. CDR3 nucleotide sequence: TGTGCCAGCAGTACGACAGTCGGAAACACCATATATTTT. Translation gives CASSTTVGNTIYF.

The DNA of the CDR3 is TGCGCCAGCAGCCCCTTCGGGGGGCCGCCTGATGGCTACACCTTC. Amino acids: CASSPFGGPPDGYTF. The rearrangement joins TRBV5-1 to TRBJ1-2, with D possibly being TRBD1 (6 bases). Trimming pared 4 bases from V and 6 bases from J, leaving 19 bases between. The CDR3 runs to 15 residues. CDR1 is SGHRS, CDR2 YFSETQ, per germline.

This CDR3 reads CASSYGLAGGPRGETQYF. The CDR3 DNA sequence: TGTGCCAGCAGCTATGGACTAGCGGGAGGTCCTCGGGGGGAGACCCAGTACTTC. The rearrangement joins TRBV7-9 to TRBJ2-5; 14 bases fit TRBD2. In germline, CDR1 is SEHNR, CDR2 FQNEAQ (reference sequence). The CDR3 covers 18 residues. After removal of 4 bases from V and 5 bases from J, the junction contained 12 bases not matched to a gene.

The V call is TRBV11-3, the J call TRBJ2-5; TRBD1 matches at 7 bases. CDR3 length: 15 residues. Germline V gene lookup returns CDR1 SGHNT and CDR2 YENEEA. V lost 1 base to trimming and J lost 0 bases; unmatched junction nucleotides: 2. The CDR3 region is CASSLGQGDQETQYF. CDR3 in DNA: TGTGCCAGCAGCTTAGGTCAGGGGGACCAAGAGACCCAGTACTTC. The variable domain in full, with the rest retrieved from reference TRBV11-3 and TRBJ2-5, is EAGVVQSPRYKIIEKKQPVAFWCNPISGHNTLYWYLQNLGQGPELLIRYENEEAVDDSQLPKDRFSAERLKGVDSTLKIQPAELGDSAVYLCASSLGQGDQETQYFGPGTRLLVL.

The sample holds many counts of this clone. The chain recombines TRBV19 with TRBJ1-3; perhaps TRBD1 as D (5 bases). The CDR3 covers 15 residues. The germline V gene encodes CDR1 LNHDA and CDR2 SQIVND (reference sequence). With 9 bases removed from V and 6 bases from J, the gap between germline ends came to 21 bases. The CDR3 protein is CASPSGDSEENTIYF. CDR3 nucleotide sequence: TGTGCCAGCCCATCGGGGGACTCAGAAGAAAACACCATATATTTT. Full variable domain (remainder filled in from reference TRBV19 and TRBJ1-3): DGGITQSPKYLFRKEGQNVTLSCEQNLNHDAMYWYRQDPGQGLRLIYYSQIVNDFQKGDIAEGYSVSREKKESFPLTVTSAQKNPTAFYLCASPSGDSEENTIYFGEGSWLTVV.

V usage is TRBV15 and J usage is TRBJ2-5; 7 positions agree with TRBD1. Germline V gene lookup returns CDR1 LNHNV and CDR2 YYDKDF (reference sequence). The junction had 5 bases not matched to a gene; V was cut back by 2 bases and J by 2 bases. The CDR3 consists of 15 residues. For the CDR3, the DNA is TGTGCCACCAGCAGACTCCAGACAGGGCAAGAGACCCAGTACTTC. Protein sequence: CATSRLQTGQETQYF. The whole variable domain, filled in from reference TRBV15 and TRBJ2-5, reads DAMVIQNPRYQVTQFGKPVTLSCSQTLNHNVMYWYQQKSSQAPKLLFHYYDKDFNNEADTPDNFQSRRPNTSFCFLDIRSPGLGDTAMYLCATSRLQTGQETQYFGPGTRLLVL.

This clone was seen only once. The chain joins TRBV7-2 to TRBJ2-7, with TRBD2 as a possible D gene (5 bases). The germline gives CDR1 SGHTA, CDR2 FQGNSA. Trimming took 1 base from V and 4 from J, leaving 14 bases between them. This CDR3 is 15 amino acids long. The chain's CDR3 is CASSLVSVGDYEQYF. CDR3 nucleotide sequence: TGTGCCAGCAGCTTAGTTAGTGTCGGGGATTACGAGCAGTACTTC.

This clone appeared once. The chain uses TRBV19 and TRBJ1-2, with 11 bases fitting TRBD1. The CDR3 extends over 15 amino acids. The J segment lost 3 bases and the V segment lost 10 bases, leaving 10 bases of the junction unmatched. Germline lookup yields CDR1 LNHDA and CDR2 SQIVND (reference sequence). Here the CDR3 DNA reads TGTGCCACAAAGCGGGGACAGGGGGTGGACTATGGCTACACCTTC. Its protein product is CATKRGQGVDYGYTF. Combining the CDR3 with reference TRBV19 and TRBJ1-2 gives the whole variable domain DGGITQSPKYLFRKEGQNVTLSCEQNLNHDAMYWYRQDPGQGLRLIYYSQIVNDFQKGDIAEGYSVSREKKESFPLTVTSAQKNPTAFYLCATKRGQGVDYGYTFGSGTRLTVV.

There are a few counts of this clone. The chain links TRBV18 to TRBJ1-2, with D possibly matching TRBD1 (5 bases). CDR3 length: 14 residues. The germline V gene encodes CDR1 KGHSH and CDR2 LQKENI. Trimming cost V 4 bases and J 4 bases, with 13 bases left between them. CDR3 in amino acids: CASSLAGRLYGYTF. CDR3 coding DNA: TGTGCCAGCTCACTCGCGGGGCGCCTCTATGGCTACACCTTC.

The J gene is TRBJ2-7, the V gene TRBV27, with 14 nucleotides matching TRBD2. V dropped 4 bases and J dropped 4; count of bases not matched to a gene: 9. CDR3 length: 17 amino acids. CDR1 and CDR2 (germline): MNHEY, SMNVEV (reference sequence). CDR3 DNA sequence: TGTGCCAGCAGTTCCGGGACTAGCGGGAGAAGGGAATACGAGCAGTACTTC. Its translation: CASSSGTSGRREYEQYF.

This rearrangement joins TRBV10-3 to TRBJ1-5; no clear D. The germline V gene has CDR1 ENHRY and CDR2 SYGVKD. The CDR3 loop spans 15 amino acids. Between the trimmed V and J ends, which lost 0 bases and 3 bases, there was a span of 9 bases. CDR3 sequence (DNA): TGTGCCATCAGTGAGTCGCTGGCGGACAATCAGCCCCAGCATTTT. Its protein product is CAISESLADNQPQHF.

This chain uses TRBV20-1 with TRBJ1-2; D is ambiguous. V shed 2 bases and J shed 8 bases, with 9 bases lying between them. This CDR3 comprises 11 residues. The germline V gene encodes CDR1 DFQATT and CDR2 SNEGSKA (reference sequence). The CDR3 region is CSARPFEGYTF. The DNA of the CDR3 is TGCAGTGCTAGACCATTTGAGGGCTACACCTTC.

The V and J genes are TRBV10-3 and TRBJ1-4; 10 positions match TRBD1. This CDR3 has 14 amino acids. The germline V gene encodes CDR1 ENHRY and CDR2 SYGVKD. V shed 9 bases, J shed 3 bases, and the junction held 4 bases outside the gene matches. The CDR3 loop is CAIGQGVSNEKLFF. As DNA, the CDR3 is TGTGCCATTGGACAGGGGGTATCTAATGAAAAACTGTTTTTT.

This sequence joins TRBV5-1 and TRBJ2-7; 7 bases agree with TRBD2. The trim removed 4 bases at V and 2 bases at J, leaving 6 bases unmatched. Germline V CDR1 and CDR2: SGHRS, YFSETQ. This CDR3 comprises 14 residues. CDR3 protein: CASSPPSGAYEQYF. The CDR3 DNA is TGCGCCAGCAGCCCTCCGAGCGGGGCCTACGAGCAGTACTTC.

The rearrangement links TRBV3-1 (or the pseudogene TRBV3-2) to TRBJ2-5; 11 nucleotides agree with TRBD1. The CDR3 consists of 16 residues. CDR1 is LGHDT, CDR2 YNNKEL, per germline (reference sequence). V shed 5 bases, J shed 5 bases, and the junction held 10 bases outside the gene matches. The CDR3 sequence: CASSRDGTGGRETQYF. DNA of the CDR3: TGTGCCAGCAGCAGGGATGGGACAGGGGGGCGGGAGACCCAGTACTTC.

The genes are TRBV19 and TRBJ2-5; 10 nucleotides align to TRBD1. The CDR3 is made up of 15 amino acids. Germline V lookup: CDR1 LNHDA, CDR2 SQIVND (reference sequence). V dropped 5 bases and J dropped 3; count of bases not matched to a gene: 6. The CDR3 protein is CASSVAGTGEETQYF. CDR3 nucleotides: TGTGCCAGTAGTGTCGCCGGGACAGGGGAAGAGACCCAGTACTTC. Supplemented by reference TRBV19 and TRBJ2-5, the full variable domain reads DGGITQSPKYLFRKEGQNVTLSCEQNLNHDAMYWYRQDPGQGLRLIYYSQIVNDFQKGDIAEGYSVSREKKESFPLTVTSAQKNPTAFYLCASSVAGTGEETQYFGPGTRLLVL.

The chain has TRBV30 and TRBJ1-1; 7 bases align to TRBD1. The CDR3 is 12 residues long. The J segment lost 10 bases and the V segment lost 2 bases, leaving 7 bases of the junction unmatched. Germline assignment: CDR1 GTSNPN and CDR2 SVGIG (reference sequence). This CDR3 is CAWSTGALGAFF. CDR3 DNA: TGTGCCTGGAGTACAGGGGCTTTAGGAGCTTTCTTT. Variable domain in full (rest from reference TRBV30 and TRBJ1-1): SQTIHQWPATLVQPVGSPLSLECTVEGTSNPNLYWYRQAAGRGLQLLFYSVGIGQISSEVPQNLSASRPQDRQFILSSKKLLLSDSGFYLCAWSTGALGAFFGQGTRLTVV.

V and J are TRBV11-2 and TRBJ1-6, with 8 bases that match TRBD1. The CDR3 is 15 residues long. Germline-derived CDR1 and CDR2 are SGHAT and FQNNGV. Trimming at V came to 4 bases and at J to 7 bases, leaving 6 bases not matched to a gene. CDR3 bases: TGTGCCAGCAGCTATGGGACAGGCCGCAATTCACCCCTCCACTTT. It specifies CASSYGTGRNSPLHF.

In DNA form, the CDR3 reads TGTGCCAGCAGCACAGGACCCAGGCGGGGCTACACCTTC. Protein sequence: CASSTGPRRGYTF. This rearrangement joins TRBV7-2 to TRBJ1-2; possibly TRBD1 for D (5 bases). The germline V gene has CDR1 SGHTA and CDR2 FQGNSA. CDR3 length equals 13 residues. Trimming left V 5 bases short and J 8 bases short, with 15 bases between.